Below, 4 T cell receptor beta chains from the same sample are listed, as sequenced in a study of identical twins. Via MiXCR, TCRdb re-called the 5' RACE reads, giving one row per CDR3 protein. The sample has about 200,000 distinct CDR3 sequences; around 15% are singletons. These data are also associated with another study on T cells expressing NK-cell markers.

Source material: CD8+ T cells sorted from blood. The receptors here all came from a young woman in good health.

This sequence joins TRBV6-2 or TRBV6-3 and TRBJ2-1; 8 nucleotides align to TRBD2. Germline V CDR1 and CDR2: MNHEY, SVGEGT. The CDR3 has 20 residues. The V gene end was trimmed by 2 bases and the J gene end by 4 bases; junction bases not matched to a gene: 19. The CDR3 here is CASSYPGGASLSSAYNEQFF. DNA of the CDR3: TGTGCCAGCAGTTACCCGGGAGGGGCTTCCCTTTCTAGCGCTTACAATGAGCAGTTCTTC.

This clonotype was seen a handful of times. The chain is built from TRBV20-1 and TRBJ1-5; D call uncertain. This CDR3 is built from 14 residues. V dropped 1 base and J dropped 0 bases, with 7 bases sitting between them. The germline gives CDR1 DFQATT, CDR2 SNEGSKA (reference sequence). For the CDR3, the DNA is TGCAGTGCTAGAGCGGCCACTAGCAATCAGCCCCAGCATTTT. It yields the protein CSARAATSNQPQHF.

In its sample, this clonotype was seen a few times. The DNA for the CDR3 is TGTGCCAGCAGCCCCCAGAGCACAGATACGCAGTATTTT. Its protein is CASSPQSTDTQYF. V usage is TRBV13 and J usage is TRBJ2-3; D uncertain. Germline CDR1 PRHDT, CDR2 FYEKMQ (reference sequence). This CDR3 region has 13 residues. V was trimmed by 5 bases and J by 0 bases, leaving 6 bases between them.

Only one count was recorded for this clonotype. The chain's CDR3 is CASSQDRSGSHNEQYF. In DNA, the CDR3 is TGCGCCAGCAGCCAAGATAGGAGCGGGAGTCATAACGAGCAGTACTTC. The rearrangement links TRBV4-3 to TRBJ2-7, with 8 bases lining up with TRBD2. The CDR3 spans 16 residues. The V gene's germline CDR1 is LGHNA and CDR2 YSLEER. The V and J ends lost 0 bases and 5 bases, in that order; junction bases with no gene match: 9.